Below are 25 T cell receptor beta chains sequenced from a single sample in a study of blood T cells in healthy people across ages. For the second PCR, which ran for roughly 6 to 12 cycles, a sample-barcoded 5' primer and a J-beta primer mix were used. From the 5' RACE reads, TCRdb called clonotypes with MiXCR, one entry per CDR3 protein. The repertoire has fewer than 1,000,000 distinct CDR3 sequences, roughly 44% of them found once; the top ten carry about 21%. Material for sequencing was blood. Receptors originate from a man aged 60 to 69 in good health.

A few counts support this clonotype. This chain connects TRBV7-2 to TRBJ1-2; 8 bases map to TRBD1. This CDR3 comprises 14 residues. Trimming at V came to 4 bases and at J to 4 bases, leaving 5 bases not matched to a gene. CDR1 SGHTA and CDR2 FQGNSA come from the germline V gene. In DNA, the CDR3 is TGTGCCAGCAGCTCATCAGGGGGCATCTATGGCTACACCTTC. Amino acids: CASSSSGGIYGYTF.

This clonotype was observed a few times. The J gene is TRBJ2-7, the V gene TRBV18; tentative D call: TRBD1 (6 bases). There are 15 residues in the CDR3. V was pared by 3 bases and J by 2 bases, with 14 bases between. CDR1 is KGHSH and CDR2 is LQKENI in the germline V gene. CDR3 bases: TGTGCCAGCTCACCTACGGCAGGGGCTACCTACGAGCAGTACTTC. Amino acids: CASSPTAGATYEQYF. Variable domain in full (rest from reference TRBV18 and TRBJ2-7): NAGVMQNPRHLVRRRGQEARLRCSPMKGHSHVYWYRQLPEEGLKFMVYLQKENIIDESGMPKERFSAEFPKEGPSILRIQQVVRGDSAAYFCASSPTAGATYEQYFGPGTRLTVT.

Many counts were recorded for this clonotype. The gene calls are TRBV5-6 and TRBJ2-5; no clear D. Germline lookup yields CDR1 SGHDT and CDR2 YYEEEE. The CDR3 is 13 amino acids. V shed 0 bases and J shed 4 bases, with 7 bases lying between them. In DNA, the CDR3 is TGTGCCAGCAGCTTGGTGGGCAGAGAGACCCAGTACTTC. This sequence encodes CASSLVGRETQYF.

This clonotype was counted between two and nine times. This sequence joins TRBV2 and TRBJ2-1, with D perhaps matching TRBD1 (5 bases). In germline, CDR1 is SNHLY, CDR2 FYNNEI. V was shortened by 7 bases and J by 8 bases, with 12 bases between the two germline ends. The CDR3 spans 12 residues. CDR3 sequence reads: CASNWWGYEQFF. The CDR3 nucleotides are TGTGCCAGCAATTGGTGGGGCTATGAGCAGTTCTTC.

This rearrangement joins TRBV28 to TRBJ1-6; D is unclear. Deletions cut 4 bases from V and 9 bases from J, with 16 bases between. This CDR3 contains 15 residues. Germline CDR1 reads MDHEN; CDR2 reads SYDVKM. CDR3 sequence reads: CASSSPLWLGSPLHF. The CDR3 DNA follows: TGTGCCAGCAGTTCCCCCCTGTGGCTGGGTTCACCCCTCCACTTT.

The V and J genes are TRBV5-1 and TRBJ2-2, with D maybe TRBD1 (6 bases). CDR3 length: 15 amino acids. CDR1 SGHRS and CDR2 YFSETQ come from the germline V gene. V lost 2 bases and J lost 5, with 13 bases in between. In nucleotides, the CDR3 is TGCGCCAGCAGCTTAAACAGGGCCGAGACCGGGGAGCTGTTTTTT. This encodes CASSLNRAETGELFF.

The rearrangement links TRBV21-1 to TRBJ1-2; the D call of TRBD1 is as the table states it, not checked on the DNA. TRBV21-1 is assigned pseudogene status. The length of the CDR3 is 16 residues. CDR3 protein: CASSNGYDRANYGYTF. The CDR3 DNA sequence: TGTGCCAGCAGCAACGGGTACGACAGAGCTAACTATGGCTACACCTTC.

This clonotype was seen ten or more times. The gene calls are TRBV7-9 and TRBJ2-7; weak D call: TRBD2 (6 bases). V was shortened by 5 bases and J by 4 bases, with 15 bases between the two germline ends. CDR1 is SEHNR and CDR2 is FQNEAQ in the germline V gene (reference sequence). This CDR3 is built from 14 residues. Here the CDR3 reads CASSPGAPRYEQYF. As DNA, the CDR3 is TGTGCCAGCAGCCCGGGAGCCCCCCGATACGAGCAGTACTTC. Full variable domain (rest looked up from reference TRBV7-9 and TRBJ2-7): DTGVSQNPRHKITKRGQNVTFRCDPISEHNRLYWYRQTLGQGPEFLTYFQNEAQLEKSRLLSDRFSAERPKGSFSTLEIQRTEQGDSAMYLCASSPGAPRYEQYFGPGTRLTVT.

The chain uses TRBV5-1 and TRBJ1-4, with D unclear. The CDR3 is made up of 14 amino acids. Trimming shortened V by 1 base and J by 5 bases, and 9 bases separated the two germline ends. The germline CDR1 and CDR2 sequences are SGHRS and YFSETQ. The CDR3, as DNA: TGCGCCAGCAGCTTGACGGAGCTGAATGAAAAACTGTTTTTT. This encodes CASSLTELNEKLFF.

CDR3 sequence (DNA): TGTGCCAGCAGCTCCCCCCTCGCGGGCCTAGAAAAGCTTAATGAGCAGTACTTC. Amino acid sequence: CASSSPLAGLEKLNEQYF. This chain uses TRBV7-2 with TRBJ2-5, with D tentatively TRBD2 (5 bases). This CDR3 region has 18 residues. Trimming took off 4 bases at V and 11 bases at J, with 32 bases between the two ends. Germline CDR1 SGHTA, CDR2 FQGNSA.

V is TRBV5-1 and J is TRBJ1-2; D is uncertain. V was clipped by 0 bases and J by 6 bases, with 6 bases between them. The CDR3 consists of 12 residues. Germline V gene sequence: CDR1 SGHRS, CDR2 YFSETQ. CDR3 protein: CASSLADDGYTF. CDR3 in DNA: TGCGCCAGCAGCTTGGCTGACGATGGCTACACCTTC.

V and J are TRBV5-5 and TRBJ2-7; the match to TRBD1 covers 8 bases. CDR3 size: 14 residues. Germline CDR1 is SGHKS and CDR2 is YYEKEE (reference sequence). J gave up 3 bases and V 0 bases, and 2 bases lay outside the gene matches. CDR3 DNA sequence: TGTGCCAGCAGCTTGGCACAGGGGGTCTACGAGCAGTACTTC. Translation: CASSLAQGVYEQYF.

DNA for the CDR3: TGCGCCAGCAGCCAAGGGTGGACAGAGGGTGGCTACACCTTC. Translated, it gives CASSQGWTEGGYTF. The chain uses TRBV4-3 and TRBJ1-2, with D perhaps TRBD1 (6 bases). Trimming removed 1 base from V and 7 bases from J, with 13 bases in between. CDR3 length: 14 amino acids. Germline loops: CDR1 LGHNA, CDR2 YSLEER.

This clonotype turned up a few times. The rearrangement joins TRBV6-5 to TRBJ2-1; no definite D call. The CDR3 is 11 residues long. Germline V gene lookup returns CDR1 MNHEY and CDR2 SVGAGI. V lost 1 base and J lost 9, with 4 bases in between. The CDR3 loop reads CASSYLREQFF. CDR3 nucleotides: TGTGCCAGCAGTTACTTGCGTGAGCAGTTCTTC.

J is TRBJ2-1 and V is TRBV20-1; the D gene is possibly TRBD2 (5 bases). V was trimmed by 5 bases and J by 5 bases, leaving 10 bases between them. The CDR3 has 12 residues. CDR1 is DFQATT and CDR2 is SNEGSKA in the germline V gene (reference sequence). The CDR3 DNA reads as TGCAGTGCTTATGACGGGAACAATGAGCAGTTCTTC. Protein: CSAYDGNNEQFF.

This sequence joins TRBV7-2 and TRBJ2-1; 14 nucleotides match TRBD2. Germline V CDR1 and CDR2: SGHTA, FQGNSA. The CDR3 is 17 residues long. The V and J ends lost 5 bases and 1 base, in that order; junction bases with no gene match: 4. The CDR3 region has the DNA TGTGCCAGCAGCGCGACTAGCGGGGGGGCGTCCTACAATGAGCAGTTCTTC. Translation gives CASSATSGGASYNEQFF.

The V and J genes are TRBV10-2 and TRBJ2-4, with TRBD2 identical over 12 bases. The CDR3 has 17 amino acids. V lost 6 bases, J lost 4 bases, and 10 bases stayed unmatched. The germline gives CDR1 WSHSY, CDR2 SAAADI. Written as DNA, the CDR3 is TGCGCCAGCAGGCCTAGACTAGCGGGGGCACTAAAAAACATTCAGTACTTC. Its protein is CASRPRLAGALKNIQYF.

This clonotype was seen a handful of times. J is TRBJ2-5 and V is TRBV2, with 7 bases identical to TRBD1. The DNA end is a closer match to TRBJ2-7, so the J assignment may be wrong. The CDR3 contains 17 residues. Germline CDR1 SNHLY, CDR2 FYNNEI. The CDR3 DNA sequence: TGTGCCAGCAGTGGAGTTGAGGGGGCATCCGTAGACTACGAGCAGTACTTC. It yields the protein CASSGVEGASVDYEQYF.

V and J are TRBV19 and TRBJ2-1; TRBD1 matches 11 bases. Germline values: CDR1 LNHDA, CDR2 SQIVND (reference sequence). The CDR3 is made up of 15 amino acids. V gave up 5 bases and J gave up 6 bases; unmatched junction bases: 6. CDR3 nucleotide sequence: TGTGCCAGTAGTGAACGGGACAGGGGGACCAATGAGCAGTTCTTC. It is translated as CASSERDRGTNEQFF.

This clonotype has just a few counts. The V and J genes are TRBV20-1 and TRBJ2-1, with 13 bases fitting TRBD2. Germline V gene sequence: CDR1 DFQATT, CDR2 SNEGSKA (reference sequence). V lost 1 base and J lost 4; bases outside the gene matches: 4. CDR3 length: 16 residues. The CDR3 DNA follows: TGCAGTGCTAGAGCCCAGGGACTAGCGGGGTACAATGAGCAGTTCTTC. Its translation is CSARAQGLAGYNEQFF.

The genes are TRBV5-6 and TRBJ1-4, with TRBD1 matching over 9 bases. J was trimmed by 10 bases and V by 4 bases; bases with no gene match: 8. This CDR3 comprises 14 residues. Germline CDR1 SGHDT, CDR2 YYEEEE. For the CDR3, the DNA is TGTGCCAGCAGCCGGACAGGGGAAGACGTAAAACTGTTTTTT. Translation gives CASSRTGEDVKLFF.

This clonotype turned up a few times. The chain carries TRBV3-1 and TRBJ1-2; D is unclear. The CDR3 covers 14 residues. V was pared by 4 bases and J by 0 bases, with 9 bases between. From germline, CDR1 is LGHDT and CDR2 YNNKEL (reference sequence). Here the CDR3 reads CASSRWRANYGYTF. Written as DNA, the CDR3 is TGTGCCAGCAGCCGGTGGAGAGCTAACTATGGCTACACCTTC.

This clonotype was counted once. The junction does not match germline at one end; this may be a read error. The chain recombines TRBV5-1 with TRBJ2-1, with D uncertain. The V gene's germline CDR1 is SGHRS and CDR2 YFSETQ. The CDR3 has 15 amino acids. The CDR3 nucleotides are TGCGCCAGCAGCCAGGACCGAAGCTTCTACAATGAGCAGTTATTC. It yields the protein CASSQDRSFYNEQLF. Together with reference TRBV5-1 and TRBJ2-1, the CDR3 gives the full variable domain: KAGVTQTPRYLIKTRGQQVTLSCSPISGHRSVSWYQQTPGQGLQFLFEYFSETQRNKGNFPGRFSGRQFSNSRSEMNVSTLELGDSALYLCASSQDRSFYNEQLFGPGTRLTVL.

The chain uses TRBV3-1 and TRBJ1-2, with D hard to call. V was trimmed by 0 bases and J by 8 bases, leaving 19 bases between them. Germline V gene data show CDR1 as LGHDT and CDR2 as YNNKEL (reference sequence). This CDR3 contains 16 residues. Written as DNA, the CDR3 is TGTGCCAGCAGCCAAGAGGGTGCATTCCCCGGGCGAGGCTACACCTTC. This sequence encodes CASSQEGAFPGRGYTF.

The V and J genes are TRBV6-6 and TRBJ2-3; possible D gene TRBD2, 5 bases. Looked up from germline, CDR1 is MNHNY and CDR2 is SVGAGI (reference sequence). With 11 bases removed from V and 0 bases from J, the gap between germline ends came to 18 bases. The CDR3 has 15 amino acids. CDR3 loop: CAGTNSGGSTDTQYF. As DNA, the CDR3 is TGTGCCGGCACCAACAGCGGCGGAAGCACAGATACGCAGTATTTT.